One sample yielded the 8 T cell receptor beta chains listed below, sequenced in a study of PD-1 blockade in classical Hodgkin lymphoma. Libraries were prepared by immunoSEQ multiplex PCR; TCRdb keeps only in-frame clonotypes and omits some of them. The sample has 20,000 to 25,000 clones, about 80% seen once. The patients all showed relapse after autologous stem cell transplantation, while their brentuximab vedotin exposure varied. The material sequenced was peripheral blood mononuclear cells (PBMCs), taken before the second cycle of nivolumab. These receptors were obtained from a human donor with classical Hodgkin lymphoma.

This chain connects TRBV28 to TRBJ2-7, with D maybe TRBD1 (6 bases). The V end was cut by 4 bases, the J end by 1 base, with 14 bases between. Germline CDR1 reads MDHEN; CDR2 reads SYDVKM. The CDR3 sequence is 15 residues long. CDR3 nucleotide sequence: TGTGCCAGCAGTTCGCCGCCACAGGGTTCCTACGAGCAGTACTTC. Translation gives CASSSPPQGSYEQYF.

The chain is built from TRBV5-6 and TRBJ2-1; a weak D match, TRBD1 (5 bases). Trimming took 1 base from V and 1 from J, leaving 9 bases between them. In germline, CDR1 is SGHDT, CDR2 YYEEEE. The CDR3 spans 15 residues. The CDR3 bases are TGTGCCAGCAGCTTGCAGGGCCATTCCTACAATGAGCAGTTCTTC. This codes for CASSLQGHSYNEQFF. The complete variable domain, with remaining parts taken from reference TRBV5-6 and TRBJ2-1, reads DAGVTQSPTHLIKTRGQQVTLRCSPKSGHDTVSWYQQALGQGPQFIFQYYEEEERQRGNFPDRFSGHQFPNYSSELNVNALLLGDSALYLCASSLQGHSYNEQFFGPGTRLTVL.

This clone appeared a few times. This chain joins TRBV19 and TRBJ1-5; 8 nucleotides align to TRBD1. Trimming removed 6 bases from V and 0 bases from J; junction bases left unmatched: 7. The CDR3 consists of 16 residues. Germline values: CDR1 LNHDA, CDR2 SQIVND (reference sequence). This CDR3 is CASRRPGQASNQPQHF. The CDR3 coding sequence is TGTGCCAGTAGAAGACCGGGACAGGCTAGCAATCAGCCCCAGCATTTT.

This clone was recorded a few times. The chain couples TRBV5-5 to TRBJ1-5; 9 nucleotides match TRBD1. CDR3 length: 14 amino acids. From germline, CDR1 is SGHKS and CDR2 YYEKEE (reference sequence). Germline trimming cut 3 bases from V and 5 bases from J; bases unmatched to any gene: 3. CDR3 loop: CASSSRTGDQPQHF. The CDR3 DNA follows: TGTGCCAGCAGCTCCAGGACAGGGGATCAGCCCCAGCATTTT.

This chain links TRBV4-1 with TRBJ2-7; 8 bases match TRBD1. The V and J ends lost 0 bases and 5 bases, in that order; junction bases with no gene match: 12. The germline CDR1 and CDR2 sequences are MGHRA and YSYEKL. The CDR3 is 17 residues long. CDR3 residues: CASSQDPKVQGANEQYF. CDR3 DNA sequence: TGCGCCAGCAGCCAAGATCCAAAGGTCCAGGGGGCAAACGAGCAGTACTTC.

V and J are TRBV6-6 and TRBJ2-3; D may be TRBD1 (6 bases). Per the germline V gene, CDR1 is MNHNY and CDR2 is SVGAGI (reference sequence). V dropped 2 bases and J dropped 14 bases, with 17 bases sitting between them. The CDR3 is 13 amino acids. Here the CDR3 DNA reads TGTGCCAGCAGTTACAATGGGGGCCGGCAGTGGTATTTT. It encodes CASSYNGGRQWYF.

The V gene is TRBV9, the J gene TRBJ2-1, with 12 bases aligning to TRBD2. The junction had 8 bases not matched to a gene; V was cut back by 3 bases and J by 7 bases. Germline CDR1 reads SGDLS; CDR2 reads YYNGEE. The CDR3 loop spans 16 amino acids. The CDR3 nucleotides read TGTGCCAGCAGCGACGGGACTAGCGGGTCATTGAATGAGCAGTTCTTC. Its translation: CASSDGTSGSLNEQFF.

V gene TRBV9 combines with J gene TRBJ2-1; 8 positions agree with TRBD2. The CDR3 sequence is 18 residues long. Germline CDR1 SGDLS, CDR2 YYNGEE. V lost 2 bases to trimming and J lost 0 bases; unmatched junction nucleotides: 10. CDR3: CASSVGSGTDSSYNEQFF. CDR3 nucleotides: TGTGCCAGCAGCGTTGGTAGCGGGACCGATAGCTCCTACAATGAGCAGTTCTTC.